This T cell receptor beta chain was sequenced during a study of blood T cells in healthy people across ages. The CDR3 loop spans 17 amino acids. From germline, CDR1 is SQVTM and CDR2 ANQGSEA. After removal of 2 bases from V and 0 bases from J, the junction contained 9 bases not matched to a gene. The use of a sample-barcoded 5' primer and a J-beta primer mix characterized a second PCR of about 7 to 12 cycles. With 12 random nucleotides, a template-switch adaptor tagged each individual cDNA molecule. TCRdb itself ran the 5' RACE reads through MiXCR, one entry per CDR3 protein. Of approximately 800,000 distinct CDR3 sequences detected, more than 45% appear once; the ten largest clones hold roughly 22%.

This TCR derives from a man in his thirties or forties in good health. The V call is TRBV29-1, the J call TRBJ2-3, with 9 bases that match TRBD2. The sequencing input was blood. The CDR3 DNA reads as TGCAGCGTTGAAAAGGTTGGACTAGCGATAAGCACAGATACGCAGTATTTT. Its protein is CSVEKVGLAISTDTQYF.